This entry describes one T cell receptor (beta chain). Sequencing was performed with immunoSEQ multiplex PCR; in TCRdb, only in-frame clones are kept and a portion is missing. This table has 110,000 to 150,000 clones, more than 80% appearing once. The record originates from a study of blood T cell repertoires in COVID-19. About the study: Samples came from the United States, Italy and Spain, spanning acute and convalescent COVID-19. From T cells, B-cell-depleted T cells, or PBMCs came the material, which was cDNA or gDNA.

CDR1 and CDR2 from the germline V gene are MNHEY and SVGAGI. This CDR3 is built from 13 residues. The V end was cut by 5 bases, the J end by 11 bases, with 16 bases between. Input material: peripheral blood. The chain uses TRBV6-5 and TRBJ2-1; a weak D match, TRBD1 (5 bases). This TCR was sampled from a woman over 75 in a cohort sampled during active or convalescent COVID-19. CDR3 DNA: TGTGCCAGCAGTCAATGGTCAGGGATTCAGCAGTTCTTC. Its translation: CASSQWSGIQQFF.